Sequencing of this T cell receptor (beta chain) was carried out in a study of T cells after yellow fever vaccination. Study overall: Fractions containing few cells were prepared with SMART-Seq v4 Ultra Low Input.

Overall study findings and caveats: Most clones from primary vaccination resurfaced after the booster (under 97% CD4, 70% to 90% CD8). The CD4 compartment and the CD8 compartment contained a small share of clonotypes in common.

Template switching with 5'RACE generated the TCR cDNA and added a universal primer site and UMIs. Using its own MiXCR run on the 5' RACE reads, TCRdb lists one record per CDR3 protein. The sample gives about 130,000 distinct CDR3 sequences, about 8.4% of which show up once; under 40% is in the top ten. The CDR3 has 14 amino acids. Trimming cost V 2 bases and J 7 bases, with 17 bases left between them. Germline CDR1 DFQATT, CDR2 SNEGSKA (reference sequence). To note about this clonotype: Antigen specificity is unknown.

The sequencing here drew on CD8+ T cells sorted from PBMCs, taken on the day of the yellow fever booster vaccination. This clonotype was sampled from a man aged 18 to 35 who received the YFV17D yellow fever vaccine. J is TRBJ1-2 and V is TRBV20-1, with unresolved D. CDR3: CSARPADGLGGYTF. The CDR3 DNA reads TGCAGTGCTAGACCAGCGGACGGCCTCGGTGGCTACACCTTC.